The TCR beta chain under discussion was sequenced for a study of T cells in tumors after PD-1 blockade. Study background: Prior checkpoint blockade, systemic immunosuppressant use, or anti-cancer therapy within 4 weeks excluded patients. Some patients also took daily vismodegib 150 mg during anti-PD-1 treatment.

There are a few counts of this clone. Profiled with immunoSEQ multiplex PCR; TCRdb holds only in-frame clones, not every one. The data hold under 75,000 clones, with about 74% observed a single time. The CDR3 has 15 residues. Trimming left V 4 bases short and J 3 bases short, with 13 bases between. CDR1 and CDR2 from the germline V gene are MGHRA and YSYEKL. Template: tumor biopsy or peripheral blood genomic DNA, roughly 616-6,500 ng per sample. The chain carries TRBV4-1 and TRBJ2-1; D may be TRBD1 or TRBD2 (5 bases each). The source is a human donor with basal cell carcinoma. The sequences come from PBMCs, collected after anti-PD-1 treatment. The CDR3 region has the DNA TGCGCCAGCAGCCGTGAGGGGTCGAGCTACAATGAGCAGTTCTTC. Residues: CASSREGSSYNEQFF.